These 11 T cell receptor beta chains share one sample of origin, sequenced in a study of blood T cell repertoires in COVID-19 (dated by TCRdb to about 2020). The library was made by the immunoSEQ multiplex PCR assay. Imported from immuneACCESS, the table was reduced by TCRdb to in-frame sequences with V and J called. These copies leave out some clones; in studies compared against another copy, an unresolved V gene accounts for under half, and the cause of the remainder is not known. The sample has more than 300,000 clones on record, around 91% of them singletons. Jointly, the top ten make up roughly 3.3% of the sample. The source material was peripheral blood. The receptors originated from a woman aged 18-35 years who had recovered from COVID-19.

This clone occurred once. The chain recombines TRBV19 with TRBJ1-2, with TRBD1 identical over 7 bases. V dropped 10 bases and J dropped 0; count of bases not matched to a gene: 17. This CDR3 has 17 amino acids. Germline V CDR1 and CDR2: LNHDA, SQIVND (reference sequence). CDR3 protein: CATLPRSTGTTNYGYTF. CDR3 DNA: TGTGCCACCCTACCCCGTTCGACAGGGACAACTAACTATGGCTACACCTTC.

The rearrangement uses TRBV9 and TRBJ2-1, with TRBD2 matching over 7 bases. J gave up 0 bases and V 2 bases, and 2 bases lay outside the gene matches. This CDR3 is 15 amino acids long. Looked up from germline, CDR1 is SGDLS and CDR2 is YYNGEE. CDR3 sequence (DNA): TGTGCCAGCAGCGTGGGGGGGGACTCCTACAATGAGCAGTTCTTC. It encodes CASSVGGDSYNEQFF.

This rearrangement joins TRBV19 to TRBJ1-2; no definite D call. The CDR3 contains 12 residues. Germline CDR1 LNHDA, CDR2 SQIVND (reference sequence). Trimming removed 8 bases at V and 1 base at J, with 8 bases between. The CDR3 reads CASQEGNYGYTF. DNA of the CDR3: TGTGCCAGTCAAGAGGGTAACTATGGCTACACCTTC.

This chain uses TRBV5-6 with TRBJ1-2, with a tentative D call TRBD1 (5 bases). Trimming shortened V by 5 bases and J by 5 bases, and 19 bases separated the two germline ends. Germline V lookup: CDR1 SGHDT, CDR2 YYEEEE. The CDR3 runs to 15 residues. The CDR3 loop is CASRTTVEGYYGYTF. DNA of the CDR3: TGTGCCAGCAGGACGACAGTGGAAGGGTATTATGGCTACACCTTC. Based on the CDR3 plus reference TRBV5-6 and TRBJ1-2, the full variable domain is DAGVTQSPTHLIKTRGQQVTLRCSPKSGHDTVSWYQQALGQGPQFIFQYYEEEERQRGNFPDRFSGHQFPNYSSELNVNALLLGDSALYLCASRTTVEGYYGYTFGSGTRLTVV.

V gene TRBV27 combines with J gene TRBJ1-1; weak D call: TRBD1 (5 bases). CDR1 is MNHEY and CDR2 is SMNVEV in the germline V gene (reference sequence). The CDR3 runs 12 residues. With 5 bases removed from V and 5 bases from J, the gap between germline ends came to 9 bases. This chain's CDR3 is CASSPRGTEAFF. The DNA for the CDR3 is TGTGCCAGCAGTCCCCGGGGGACTGAAGCTTTCTTT.

This chain uses TRBV15 with TRBJ1-3; no firm D call. The ends were cut back, 3 bases at V and 2 bases at J, with 8 bases in the middle. Germline V CDR1 and CDR2: LNHNV, YYDKDF (reference sequence). CDR3 length: 14 residues. The CDR3 is CATSRTSPGNTIYF. Written as DNA, the CDR3 is TGTGCCACCAGCAGGACAAGTCCTGGAAACACCATATATTTT.

The chain recombines TRBV10-3 with TRBJ2-3; the match to TRBD2 covers 7 bases. There are 17 residues in the CDR3. Per the germline V gene, CDR1 is ENHRY and CDR2 is SYGVKD. V shed 4 bases and J 0 bases; nucleotides not matched to a gene: 10. The CDR3 here is CAISGSASGASTDTQYF. In DNA form, the CDR3 reads TGTGCCATCAGTGGTTCGGCTAGCGGTGCTAGCACAGATACGCAGTATTTT.

CDR3 residues: CASSQRRRGKKYNEQFF. In nucleotides, the CDR3 is TGTGCCAGCAGCCAACGAAGGAGGGGAAAAAAATACAATGAGCAGTTCTTC. The chain employs TRBV3-1 (or the pseudogene TRBV3-2) and TRBJ2-1, with D possibly being TRBD2 (6 bases). Between the trimmed V and J ends, which lost 2 bases and 4 bases, there was a span of 18 bases. CDR1 is LGHDT and CDR2 is YNNKEL in the germline V gene (reference sequence). This CDR3 spans 17 amino acids.

V is TRBV5-1 and J is TRBJ2-5, with D maybe TRBD1 (5 bases). Trimming took off 5 bases at V and 6 bases at J, with 20 bases between the two ends. This CDR3 has 15 amino acids. CDR1 and CDR2 from the germline V gene are SGHRS and YFSETQ. The CDR3 nucleotides read TGCGCCAGCAGACAGAGTCCTCAGGGTTTGCAGACCCAGTACTTC. As protein: CASRQSPQGLQTQYF.

The rearrangement joins TRBV19 to TRBJ1-5; TRBD1 is a possible D gene (5 bases). Trimming left V 9 bases short and J 3 bases short, with 12 bases between. The CDR3 extends over 13 amino acids. Germline V gives CDR1 LNHDA, CDR2 SQIVND (reference sequence). This CDR3 is CASSSGYNQPQHF. In DNA, the CDR3 is TGTGCCAGCTCCTCAGGGTACAATCAGCCCCAGCATTTT.

The rearrangement joins TRBV29-1 to TRBJ2-3; 15 bases match TRBD2. The V segment lost 4 bases and the J segment 4 bases; nucleotides outside the gene matches: 9. The CDR3 runs to 17 residues. Germline V gene data show CDR1 as SQVTM and CDR2 as ANQGSEA. CDR3 sequence (DNA): TGCAGCGTTGTGGGACTAGCGGGAGGCCGGGGCGCAGATACGCAGTATTTT. This encodes CSVVGLAGGRGADTQYF.